This T cell receptor beta chain was identified in a study of blood T cell repertoires in COVID-19. Overall study context: Acute-phase and convalescent COVID-19 samples originated in the United States, Italy and Spain. T cells, B-cell-depleted T cells, or PBMCs supplied cDNA or gDNA.

TCRdb's table, derived via immunoSEQ multiplex PCR, lists solely in-frame clones and lacks some. The sample contains 32,000 or so clones, 88% of which appear only once. There are a few counts of this clone. The CDR3 spans 16 residues. The germline V gene encodes CDR1 LGHNA and CDR2 YSLEER. V was clipped by 0 bases and J by 2 bases; unmatched bases: 5. This receptor was identified in a human donor in a cohort sampled during active COVID-19. The V and J genes are TRBV4-3 and TRBJ2-3, with TRBD2 matching 7 bases. Material: peripheral blood. This CDR3 reads CASSQDGSGTTDTQYF. The CDR3 bases are TGCGCCAGCAGCCAAGACGGAAGCGGGACCACAGATACGCAGTATTTT.